A selection of T cell receptor beta chains follows, all from one sample in a study of cytotoxic CD8 clonotypes in ibrutinib-treated CLL. Here immunoSEQ multiplex PCR was the method, and the copy in TCRdb shows in-frame clones only, minus some. The sample has some 140,000 clones; 75% to 95% are singletons. This material consisted of PBMCs, taken after 12 months of ibrutinib treatment. All receptors come from a human donor with chronic lymphocytic leukemia. CDR3s include the opening cysteine and the closing phenylalanine or tryptophan. D genes are given only for firm matches. The size of a clone is reported for some rows only, either as once, few or many, or as a class for expanded clones.

TRBJ2-7 | NA | NA | TRBV15 | CATSSGTGEYEQYF | TGTGCCACCAGCTCCGGGACTGGGGAGTACGAGCAGTACTTC
TRBJ1-3 | once | NA | TRBV18 | CASSPQGESGNTIYF | TGTGCCAGCTCACCACAGGGGGAGTCTGGAAACACCATATATTTT
TRBJ2-1 | NA | TRBD1 | TRBV19 | CASSLDTGQGNNEQFF | TGTGCCAGTAGTCTCGATACGGGACAGGGTAACAATGAGCAGTTCTTC
TRBJ1-1 | NA | NA | TRBV28 | CASRGSHTEAFF | TGTGCCAGCAGGGGATCGCACACTGAAGCTTTCTTT
TRBJ2-2 | NA | NA | TRBV29-1 | CSVDRVGTGELFF | TGCAGCGTTGACAGGGTCGGCACCGGGGAGCTGTTTTTT
TRBJ2-5 | NA | TRBD1 | TRBV7-9 | CASSYPGQGQETQYF | TGTGCCAGCAGCTACCCGGGACAGGGTCAAGAGACCCAGTACTTC
TRBJ2-1 | NA | TRBD2 | TRBV4-3 | CASSHLRASGRAYNEQFF | TGCGCCAGCAGCCACCTCCGGGCTAGCGGGAGGGCCTACAATGAGCAGTTCTTC
TRBJ2-2 | NA | NA | TRBV28 | CASALGGHPTGELFF | TGTGCCAGCGCCCTAGGCGGTCATCCCACCGGGGAGCTGTTTTTT
TRBJ2-3 | once | NA | TRBV9 | CASSVQGTDTQYF | TGTGCCAGCAGCGTACAGGGAACAGATACGCAGTATTTT
TRBJ2-5 | once | TRBD1 | TRBV7-2 | CASSLNRGQETQYF | TGTGCCAGCAGCCTAAACAGGGGCCAAGAGACCCAGTACTTC
TRBJ2-5 | NA | NA | TRBV9 | CASSVWGSGRETQYF | TGTGCCAGCAGCGTTTGGGGGAGTGGTAGGGAGACCCAGTACTTC
TRBJ2-2 | NA | TRBD2 | TRBV19 | CASKGLAGVWTGELFF | TGTGCCAGTAAGGGACTAGCGGGAGTTTGGACCGGGGAGCTGTTTTTT
TRBJ1-2 | NA | TRBD1 | TRBV9 | CASSVSGTGDGYTF | TGTGCCAGCAGCGTAAGTGGGACAGGGGACGGCTACACCTTC
TRBJ2-3 | NA | NA | TRBV10-3 | CAISRDTGRADTQYF | TGTGCCATCAGCCGGGACACGGGGAGGGCAGATACGCAGTATTTT
TRBJ2-7 | NA | TRBD2 | TRBV27 | CASSTRLAGTYEQYF | TGTGCCAGCAGCACCCGACTAGCGGGGACCTACGAGCAGTACTTC
TRBJ2-5 | NA | NA | TRBV7-2 | CASSLEGLQETQYF | TGTGCCAGCAGCTTAGAGGGCTTACAAGAGACCCAGTACTTC
TRBJ2-6 | NA | NA | TRBV11-2 | CASSLFPSGANVLTF | TGTGCCAGCAGCTTATTCCCCTCCGGGGCCAACGTCCTGACTTTC
TRBJ2-1 | NA | TRBD2 | TRBV4-1 | CASSQDNEGLAPVPEQFF | TGCGCCAGCAGCCAAGATAACGAGGGACTAGCCCCCGTCCCTGAGCAGTTCTTC
TRBJ2-3 | NA | TRBD1 | TRBV14 | CASSLITGARRYTQYF | TGTGCCAGCAGCCTCATAACAGGGGCCAGAAGATATACGCAGTATTTT
TRBJ1-1 | NA | TRBD1 | TRBV9 | CASSVDRTGSEAFF | TGTGCCAGCAGCGTAGACCGGACAGGGTCTGAAGCTTTCTTT
TRBJ2-7 | NA | TRBD2 | TRBV19 | CASSTSVAGGYEQYF | TGTGCCAGTAGTACTTCCGTAGCGGGAGGCTACGAGCAGTACTTC
TRBJ2-2 | NA | TRBD2 | TRBV5-1 | CASRTSAVANTGELFF | TGCGCCAGCAGGACTAGCGCCGTCGCGAACACCGGGGAGCTGTTTTTT
TRBJ2-2 | NA | TRBD2 | TRBV30 | CAWGPHGRHANTGELFF | TGTGCCTGGGGCCCTCACGGGAGGCACGCGAACACCGGGGAGCTGTTTTTT
TRBJ1-4 | NA | TRBD1 | TRBV9 | CASSVAGGVEKLFF | TGTGCCAGCAGCGTAGCAGGGGGGGTCGAAAAACTGTTTTTT
TRBJ1-2 | NA | NA | TRBV9 | CASSPQGNYGYTF | TGTGCCAGCAGCCCACAGGGAAACTATGGCTACACCTTC
TRBJ1-3 | NA | NA | TRBV9 | CASSVSGNTIYF | TGTGCCAGCAGCGTCTCTGGAAACACCATATATTTT
TRBJ2-1 | NA | NA | TRBV7-9 | CASSLSNEQFF | TGTGCCAGCAGCCTAAGCAATGAGCAGTTCTTC
TRBJ2-3 | NA | TRBD2 | TRBV7-3 | CASSFLAGATDTQYF | TGTGCCAGCAGCTTTCTAGCGGGAGCCACAGATACGCAGTATTTT
TRBJ1-3 | NA | NA | TRBV28 | CASWGANTIYF | TGTGCCAGCTGGGGGGCAAACACCATATATTTT
TRBJ2-7 | NA | NA | TRBV2 | CASSEPRDSVSSYEQYF | TGTGCCAGCAGTGAACCGCGGGACAGCGTGAGCTCCTACGAGCAGTACTTC
TRBJ2-5 | NA | TRBD2 | TRBV9 | CASSVAGAGGPQETQYF | TGTGCCAGCAGCGTAGCGGGCGCGGGAGGGCCGCAGGAGACCCAGTACTTC
TRBJ1-1 | NA | NA | TRBV7-9 | CASSHTGVPDTEAFF | TGTGCCAGCAGCCATACGGGGGTCCCAGACACTGAAGCTTTCTTT
TRBJ2-5 | NA | NA | TRBV6-5 | CASSPGLSSQETQYF | TGTGCCAGCAGCCCCGGACTATCGTCCCAAGAGACCCAGTACTTC
TRBJ1-4 | NA | NA | TRBV4-3 | CASSQTGTTGLFF | TGCGCCAGCAGCCAGACCGGGACAACCGGACTGTTTTTT
TRBJ1-1 | NA | TRBD1 | TRBV19 | CASSGWDSWYEAFF | TGTGCCAGTAGTGGCTGGGACAGTTGGTACGAAGCTTTCTTT
TRBJ2-7 | NA | TRBD2 | TRBV2 | CASSVLAGAEQYF | TGTGCCAGCAGTGTGTTAGCGGGAGCCGAGCAGTACTTC
TRBJ2-2 | few | NA | TRBV5-1 | CASRENTGELFF | TGCGCCAGCAGGGAGAACACCGGGGAGCTGTTTTTT
TRBJ2-7 | NA | TRBD2 | TRBV6-6 | CASSYSSGRRAEQYF | TGTGCCAGCAGTTACTCCAGCGGGAGGAGGGCCGAGCAGTACTTC
TRBJ2-2 | NA | NA | TRBV29-1 | CSVREGTNTGELFF | TGCAGCGTCCGAGAAGGGACGAACACCGGGGAGCTGTTTTTT
TRBJ2-7 | NA | NA | TRBV7-8 | CASSTGNEQYF | TGTGCCAGCAGCACCGGTAACGAGCAGTACTTC
TRBJ2-6 | few | NA | TRBV10-3 | CAIGDVNGANVLTF | TGTGCCATCGGTGACGTGAACGGGGCCAACGTCCTGACTTTC
TRBJ1-2 | NA | TRBD1 | TRBV25-1 | CASSERTGDYGYTF | TGTGCCAGCAGTGAACGGACAGGAGACTATGGCTACACCTTC
TRBJ2-7 | NA | TRBD2 | TRBV4-3 | CASSQELAGPPPGYEQYF | TGCGCCAGCAGCCAAGAACTAGCGGGCCCCCCCCCAGGATACGAGCAGTACTTC
TRBJ2-2 | NA | TRBD2 | TRBV5-4 | CASSSQYSGSGGELFF | TGTGCCAGCAGCTCCCAATATAGCGGGAGTGGCGGGGAGCTGTTTTTT
TRBJ2-3 | NA | NA | TRBV6-6 | CASSYGGPQYF | TGTGCCAGCAGTTACGGGGGCCCGCAGTATTTT
TRBJ2-2 | NA | TRBD1 | TRBV25-1 | CASARQGEDTGELFF | TGTGCCAGCGCCAGACAGGGCGAAGACACCGGGGAGCTGTTTTTT
TRBJ2-5 | NA | NA | TRBV19 | CASGIETQYF | TGTGCCAGTGGAATAGAGACCCAGTACTTC
TRBJ1-2 | once | NA | TRBV10-3 | CAISELGFPNYGYTF | TGTGCCATCAGTGAGCTGGGTTTTCCTAACTATGGCTACACCTTC